This TCR beta chain was recorded in a study of cytomegalovirus exposure and HLA in healthy donors. The trim removed 5 bases at V and 7 bases at J, leaving 7 bases unmatched. The CDR3 has 15 residues. Germline assignment: CDR1 SGHAT and CDR2 FQNNGV. Amplification used 60 Vbeta primers and 13 Jbeta primers. The method was immunoSEQ multiplex PCR; TCRdb's version includes in-frame clones alone and lacks a portion of them. The table includes around 140,000 clones, roughly three fifths detected once. What was sequenced was PBMCs. This receptor was obtained from a woman aged 35 to 49 in good health and CMV-seronegative. The chain has TRBV11-2 and TRBJ1-6; TRBD1 agrees at 8 bases. CDR3 coding DNA: TGTGCCAGCAGCCTAGCCGACAGGGGAAATTCACCCCTCCACTTT. Its protein is CASSLADRGNSPLHF.